This TCR beta chain emerged from a study of T cells in tumors after PD-1 blockade. Study summary: No patient had prior checkpoint blockade, systemic immunosuppression, or radiotherapy within 4 weeks. Daily vismodegib 150 mg continued in a subset of anti-PD-1-treated patients. On average, peripheral blood gave some 110,000 TCR templates and about 34,000 unique clonotypes.

The repertoire was sequenced with immunoSEQ multiplex PCR; TCRdb's copy has only in-frame clones and lacks some. The sample records about 47,000 clones, around four fifths being singletons. This clone was found once. The germline V gene has CDR1 MNHEY and CDR2 SVGAGI. V was shortened by 5 bases and J by 8 bases, with 15 bases between the two germline ends. This CDR3 has 13 residues. Tumor or blood genomic DNA was sequenced, with inputs of about 600 ng to 6,004 ng. This sequence joins TRBV6-5 and TRBJ1-1; tentative D call: TRBD1 (5 bases). The sequencing used PBMCs, collected before anti-PD-1 therapy. The clonotype originates from a human donor with advanced basal cell or squamous cell carcinoma (not recorded which). CDR3: CASSRPPGPEAFF. CDR3 DNA sequence: TGTGCCAGCAGTCGACCTCCAGGGCCGGAAGCTTTCTTT.